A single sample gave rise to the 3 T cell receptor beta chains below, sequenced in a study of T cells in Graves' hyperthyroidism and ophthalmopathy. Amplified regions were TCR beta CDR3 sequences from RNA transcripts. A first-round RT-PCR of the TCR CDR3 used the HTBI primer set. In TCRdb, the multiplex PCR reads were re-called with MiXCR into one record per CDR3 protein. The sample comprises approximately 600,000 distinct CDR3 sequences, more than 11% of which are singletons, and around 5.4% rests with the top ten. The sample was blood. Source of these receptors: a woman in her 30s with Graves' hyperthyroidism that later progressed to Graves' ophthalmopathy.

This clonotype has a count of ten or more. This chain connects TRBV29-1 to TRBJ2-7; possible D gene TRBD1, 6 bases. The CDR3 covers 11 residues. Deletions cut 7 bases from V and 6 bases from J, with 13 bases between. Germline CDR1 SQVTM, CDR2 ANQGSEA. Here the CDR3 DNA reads TGCAGCGGGTTGACAGGACGCGAGCAGTACTTC. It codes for CSGLTGREQYF.

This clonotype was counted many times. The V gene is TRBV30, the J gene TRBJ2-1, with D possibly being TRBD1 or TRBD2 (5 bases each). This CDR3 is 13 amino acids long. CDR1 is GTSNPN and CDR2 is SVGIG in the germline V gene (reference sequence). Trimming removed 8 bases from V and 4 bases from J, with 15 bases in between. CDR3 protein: CAHPRGPYNEQFF. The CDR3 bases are TGTGCCCATCCCCGGGGCCCGTACAATGAGCAGTTCTTC.

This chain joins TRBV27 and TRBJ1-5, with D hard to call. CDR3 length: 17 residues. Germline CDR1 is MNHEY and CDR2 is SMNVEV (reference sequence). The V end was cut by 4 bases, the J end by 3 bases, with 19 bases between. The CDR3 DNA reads TGTGCCAGCAGTTCCCTAGAAATAGGTGGGTTCAATCAGCCCCAGCATTTT. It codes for CASSSLEIGGFNQPQHF.